This T cell receptor (beta chain) was observed in a study of cytomegalovirus exposure and HLA in healthy donors. Overall study: Early release data held 85 million or so unique TCRs from HLA-typed donors. General study results and limits: Analyses of presence and absence presupposed an approximately uniform sequencing depth across donors. The authors listed 150 to 200 TCR beta chains as cytomegalovirus-associated.

Vbeta (60) and Jbeta (13) primers were used in the PCR. TCRdb keeps only in-frame clones here, not all; method: immunoSEQ multiplex PCR. The sample carries about 120,000 clones, approximately 80% recorded once. Trimming left V 4 bases short and J 5 bases short, with 9 bases between. Germline lookup yields CDR1 MGHRA and CDR2 YSYEKL. This CDR3 region has 14 residues. Regarding this clone: The antigen is unknown.

The specimen was PBMCs. The chain carries TRBV4-1 and TRBJ2-6, with TRBD1 as a possible D gene (6 bases). The sequence came from a man aged 25-45 years in good health and CMV-seropositive. The CDR3 DNA sequence: TGCGCCAGCAGCCCTGGACAGCGGGCCAACGTCCTGACTTTC. Its translation: CASSPGQRANVLTF.